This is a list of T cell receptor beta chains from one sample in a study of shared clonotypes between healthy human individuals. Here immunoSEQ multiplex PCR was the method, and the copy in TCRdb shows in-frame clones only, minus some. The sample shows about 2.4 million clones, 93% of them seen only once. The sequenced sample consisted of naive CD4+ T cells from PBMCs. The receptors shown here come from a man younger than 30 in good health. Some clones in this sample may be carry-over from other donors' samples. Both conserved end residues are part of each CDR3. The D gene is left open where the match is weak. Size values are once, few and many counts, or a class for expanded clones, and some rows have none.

CSVEEDTQYF	TGCAGCGTTGAAGAGGATACGCAGTATTTT	TRBJ2-3	TRBV29-1	.	few
CAISESDRGTVEAFF	TGTGCCATCAGTGAGTCTGACAGGGGAACTGTTGAAGCTTTCTTT	TRBJ1-1	TRBV10-3	TRBD1	.
CASSPTLAGEKLFF	TGTGCCAGCAGCCCGACGTTGGCGGGTGAAAAACTGTTTTTT	TRBJ1-4	TRBV7-9	.	.
CASSPPVAGGMNTEAFF	TGTGCCAGCTCACCACCCGTAGCTGGGGGAATGAACACTGAAGCTTTCTTT	TRBJ1-1	TRBV18	.	.
CASSLVGQPDF	TGTGCCAGCAGCTTGGTGGGACAGCCGGACTTC	TRBJ2-7	TRBV5-6	TRBD1	.
CASSPEFRQAGANVLTF	TGCGCCAGCAGCCCTGAATTCAGACAGGCTGGGGCCAACGTCCTGACTTTC	TRBJ2-6	TRBV4-1	.	.
CASSSYRLAGVYEQYF	TGTGCCAGCAGTTCGTACCGACTAGCGGGAGTATACGAGCAGTACTTC	TRBJ2-7	TRBV27	TRBD2	.
CASSAPNLARAYNEQFF	TGTGCCAGCAGTGCCCCAAACCTAGCGCGAGCCTACAATGAGCAGTTCTTC	TRBJ2-1	TRBV2	.	.
CASSPQGGDQPQHF	TGCGCCAGCAGCCCACAGGGGGGCGATCAGCCCCAGCATTTT	TRBJ1-5	TRBV5-1	TRBD1	.
CASSSSTGYTGELFF	.	TRBJ2-2	TRBV27	.	.
CASESPGTGGKQYF	TGTGCCAGCGAGTCCCCCGGGACAGGGGGGAAGCAGTACTTC	TRBJ2-7	TRBV28	TRBD1	.
CASSALGGAGNTGELFF	TGTGCCAGCAGCGCCCTTGGGGGAGCGGGGAACACCGGGGAGCTGTTTTTT	TRBJ2-2	TRBV5-4	.	once
CASSDRGRNTEAFF	TGTGCCAGTAGCGACAGGGGGAGGAACACTGAAGCTTTCTTT	TRBJ1-1	TRBV19	TRBD1	.
CASQGFRSNEQFF	TGTGCCAGCCAGGGGTTTCGCAGCAATGAGCAGTTCTTC	TRBJ2-1	TRBV28	.	.
CASGADANTEAFF	TGTGCCAGCGGCGCAGACGCGAACACTGAAGCTTTCTTT	TRBJ1-1	TRBV11-1	.	.
CASSSNQYPRPNEKLFF	TGTGCCAGCAGCTCGAACCAATACCCGAGGCCTAATGAAAAACTGTTTTTT	TRBJ1-4	TRBV5-4	.	.
CASSFGQSETQYF	TGTGCCAGCAGCTTTGGACAGAGCGAGACCCAGTACTTC	TRBJ2-5	TRBV7-6	.	.
CASSEGNGAKNIQYF	TGTGCCAGCAGTGAGGGAAATGGGGCCAAAAACATTCAGTACTTC	TRBJ2-4	TRBV2	.	.
CASIPGTQGNEQFF	TGTGCCAGCATTCCCGGGACCCAAGGGAATGAGCAGTTCTTC	TRBJ2-1	TRBV2	.	.
CASSVTDLYGYTF	TGTGCCAGTTCGGTGACAGACCTCTATGGCTACACCTTC	TRBJ1-2	TRBV19	.	.
CAWSRSYNEQFF	TGTGCCTGGAGCCGGTCCTACAATGAGCAGTTCTTC	TRBJ2-1	TRBV30	.	.
CGGGFSNQPQHF	TGTGGGGGGGGGTTTAGCAATCAGCCCCAGCATTTT	TRBJ1-5	TRBV28	.	.
CAWSSITEAFF	TGTGCCTGGAGTTCTATAACTGAAGCTTTCTTT	TRBJ1-1	TRBV30	.	.
CASSYRGKAGELFF	TGTGCCAGCAGCTACAGGGGGAAAGCCGGGGAGCTGTTTTTT	TRBJ2-2	TRBV7-9	TRBD1	.
CASSQFGRGGNTIYF	TGCGCCAGCAGCCAATTCGGGCGGGGTGGAAACACCATATATTTT	TRBJ1-3	TRBV4-1	.	.
CASSLGSTSGSRNEQFF	TGTGCCAGCAGCTTAGGCTCCACTAGCGGGAGTAGGAATGAGCAGTTCTTC	TRBJ2-1	TRBV11-3	TRBD2	.
CASTRGGYGEAFF	TGTGCCAGCACCCGCGGGGGGTACGGTGAAGCTTTCTTT	TRBJ1-1	TRBV7-9	.	.
CASSLVGNEQFF	TGTGCCAGCAGCTTAGTAGGCAATGAGCAGTTCTTC	TRBJ2-1	TRBV7-2	.	.
CASSLADRTGVTEQFF	TGTGCCAGCAGCTTGGCCGATAGAACAGGGGTCACTGAGCAGTTCTTC	TRBJ2-1	TRBV5-6	TRBD1	.
CASSAGDGDQPQHF	TGTGCCAGCAGCGCTGGGGACGGAGATCAGCCCCAGCATTTT	TRBJ1-5	TRBV9	.	.
CASSFWASQNTEAFF	TGTGCCAGCAGTTTCTGGGCCAGTCAGAACACTGAAGCTTTCTTT	TRBJ1-1	TRBV27	.	.
CASSSEANTGELFF	TGTGCCAGCAGCTCCGAAGCGAACACCGGGGAGCTGTTTTTT	TRBJ2-2	TRBV2	.	.
CASSRPPGRNTEAFF	TGTGCCAGCAGCCGGCCCCCGGGAAGGAACACTGAAGCTTTCTTT	TRBJ1-1	TRBV6-5	.	.
CASGTGDSEQYF	TGTGCCAGCGGGACAGGGGATTCCGAGCAGTACTTC	TRBJ2-7	TRBV6-5	TRBD1	.
CASSLYRRQETQYF	TGTGCCAGCAGTCTCTACAGGCGGCAAGAGACCCAGTACTTC	TRBJ2-5	TRBV2	.	.